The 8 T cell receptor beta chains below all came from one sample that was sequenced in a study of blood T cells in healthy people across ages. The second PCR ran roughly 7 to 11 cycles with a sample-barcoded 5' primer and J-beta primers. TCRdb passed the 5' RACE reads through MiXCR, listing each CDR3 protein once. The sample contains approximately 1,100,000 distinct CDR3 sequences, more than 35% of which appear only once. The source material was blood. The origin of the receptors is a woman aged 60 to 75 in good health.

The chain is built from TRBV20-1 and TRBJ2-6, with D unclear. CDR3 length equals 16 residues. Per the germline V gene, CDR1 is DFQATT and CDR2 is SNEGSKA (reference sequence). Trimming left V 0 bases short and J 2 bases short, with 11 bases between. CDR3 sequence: CSARDTGRTGANVLTF. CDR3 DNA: TGCAGTGCTAGAGACACCGGCCGGACTGGGGCCAACGTCCTGACTTTC.

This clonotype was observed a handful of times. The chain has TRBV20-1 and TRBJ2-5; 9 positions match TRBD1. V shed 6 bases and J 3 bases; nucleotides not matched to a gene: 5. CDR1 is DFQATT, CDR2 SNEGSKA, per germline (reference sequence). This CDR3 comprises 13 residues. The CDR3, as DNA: TGCAGTGCACAACAGGGGGCCAAAGAGACCCAGTACTTC. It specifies CSAQQGAKETQYF.

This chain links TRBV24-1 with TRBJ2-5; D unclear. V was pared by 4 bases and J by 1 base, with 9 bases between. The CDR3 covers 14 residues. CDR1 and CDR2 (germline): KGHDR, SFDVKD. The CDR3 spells CATSDPSVQETQYF. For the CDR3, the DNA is TGTGCCACCAGTGACCCTAGTGTCCAAGAGACCCAGTACTTC.

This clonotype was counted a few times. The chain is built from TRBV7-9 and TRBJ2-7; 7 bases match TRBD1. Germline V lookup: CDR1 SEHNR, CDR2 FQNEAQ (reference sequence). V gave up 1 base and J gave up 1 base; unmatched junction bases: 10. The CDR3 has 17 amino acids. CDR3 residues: CASSLVVGTAASYEQYF. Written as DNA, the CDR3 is TGTGCCAGCAGCTTAGTCGTAGGGACAGCTGCATCCTACGAGCAGTACTTC.

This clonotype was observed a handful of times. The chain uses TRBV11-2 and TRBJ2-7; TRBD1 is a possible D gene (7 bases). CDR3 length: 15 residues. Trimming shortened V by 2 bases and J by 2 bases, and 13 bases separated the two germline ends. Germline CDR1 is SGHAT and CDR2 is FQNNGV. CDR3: CASSLQTGRTYEQYF. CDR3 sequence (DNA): TGTGCCAGCAGCTTACAGACAGGGAGGACCTACGAGCAGTACTTC. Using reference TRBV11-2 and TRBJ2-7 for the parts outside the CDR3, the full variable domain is EAGVAQSPRYKIIEKRQSVAFWCNPISGHATLYWYQQILGQGPKLLIQFQNNGVVDDSQLPKDRFSAERLKGVDSTLKIQPAKLEDSAVYLCASSLQTGRTYEQYFGPGTRLTVT.

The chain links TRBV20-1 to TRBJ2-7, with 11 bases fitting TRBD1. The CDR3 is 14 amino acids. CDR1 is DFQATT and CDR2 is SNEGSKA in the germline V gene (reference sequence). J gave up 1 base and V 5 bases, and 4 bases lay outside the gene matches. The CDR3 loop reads CSAQGQGASYEQYF. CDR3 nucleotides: TGCAGTGCTCAAGGACAGGGGGCGTCCTACGAGCAGTACTTC.

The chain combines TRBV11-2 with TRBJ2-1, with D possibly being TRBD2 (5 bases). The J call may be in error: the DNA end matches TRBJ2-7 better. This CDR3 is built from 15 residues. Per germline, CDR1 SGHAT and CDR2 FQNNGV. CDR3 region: CASSFEGSSYNEQYF. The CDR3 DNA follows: TGTGCCAGCAGCTTCGAGGGAAGCTCCTACAATGAGCAGTACTTC.

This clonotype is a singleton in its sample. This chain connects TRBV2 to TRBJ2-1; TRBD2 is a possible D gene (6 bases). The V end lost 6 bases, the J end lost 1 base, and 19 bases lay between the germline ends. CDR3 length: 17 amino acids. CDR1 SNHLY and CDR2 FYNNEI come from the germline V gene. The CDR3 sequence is CASSQLGWGVSYNEQFF. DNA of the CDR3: TGTGCCAGCAGCCAACTGGGGTGGGGGGTATCCTACAATGAGCAGTTCTTC.